These 12 T cell receptor beta chains were all obtained from the same sample, sequenced in a study of blood T cell repertoires in COVID-19. TCRdb's table, derived via immunoSEQ multiplex PCR, lists solely in-frame clones and lacks some. The sample lists about 4,300 clones, approximately 82% seen once, with around 42% in the top ten. Source material: peripheral blood. These TCRs come from a human donor with active or convalescent COVID-19. The donor label of this sample is uncertain.

This clone was seen a handful of times. The sample carries other DNA sequences with the same CDR3. The rearrangement uses TRBV7-9 and TRBJ1-5; a weak D match, TRBD1 (5 bases). Trimming shortened V by 3 bases and J by 0 bases, and 9 bases separated the two germline ends. Germline V lookup: CDR1 SEHNR, CDR2 FQNEAQ (reference sequence). The CDR3 covers 15 residues. CDR3 sequence: CASSLGGYSNQPQHF. CDR3 sequence (DNA): TGTGCCAGCAGCTTGGGGGGTTATAGCAATCAGCCCCAGCATTTT.

The rearrangement uses TRBV21-1 and TRBJ2-5; the table's D call of TRBD1 was not tested on the DNA. TRBV21-1 is reported as a pseudogene. The CDR3 extends over 19 amino acids. The CDR3 nucleotides are TGTGCCAGCAGCAAAGTAAGAGAATCAGGACAGACTAACCAAGAGACCCAGTACTTC. Amino acid sequence: CASSKVRESGQTNQETQYF.

V and J are TRBV7-9 and TRBJ1-1; D is unclear. The CDR3 covers 13 residues. V was cut by 0 bases and J by 11 bases, with 13 bases left in between. From germline, CDR1 is SEHNR and CDR2 FQNEAQ (reference sequence). CDR3 residues: CASSLAGSWVAFF. The CDR3 nucleotides are TGTGCCAGCAGCTTAGCGGGCAGCTGGGTCGCTTTCTTT.

The chain joins TRBV7-2 to TRBJ2-4; D may be TRBD2 (6 bases). This CDR3 is 14 amino acids long. Germline V gene data show CDR1 as SGHTA and CDR2 as FQGNSA. V was cut by 4 bases and J by 5 bases, with 12 bases left in between. The CDR3 is CASSWKTGENIQYF. Written as DNA, the CDR3 is TGTGCCAGCAGCTGGAAGACGGGAGAAAACATTCAGTACTTC.

The chain has TRBV6-2 or TRBV6-3 and TRBJ2-7; TRBD2 matches 13 bases. Germline V lookup: CDR1 MNHEY, CDR2 SVGEGT. The trim removed 6 bases at V and 3 bases at J, leaving 8 bases unmatched. This CDR3 comprises 16 residues. The CDR3 coding sequence is TGTGCCAGCAGCCCTTCACTAGCGGGAGGGGTCTACGAGCAGTACTTC. Translated, it gives CASSPSLAGGVYEQYF.

This chain joins TRBV5-1 and TRBJ1-6, with no clear D. The ends were cut back, 0 bases at V and 7 bases at J, with 11 bases in the middle. There are 15 residues in the CDR3. Germline CDR1 SGHRS, CDR2 YFSETQ. The CDR3 sequence: CASSLDPGKNSPLHF. The CDR3 DNA is TGCGCCAGCAGCTTGGATCCGGGTAAAAATTCACCCCTCCACTTT. The full variable domain, its missing parts supplied by reference TRBV5-1 and TRBJ1-6, is KAGVTQTPRYLIKTRGQQVTLSCSPISGHRSVSWYQQTPGQGLQFLFEYFSETQRNKGNFPGRFSGRQFSNSRSEMNVSTLELGDSALYLCASSLDPGKNSPLHFGNGTRLTVT.

This clone turned up a few times. The rearrangement uses TRBV6-1 and TRBJ1-5; D not certain. The germline V gene has CDR1 MNHNS and CDR2 SASEGT. This CDR3 has 14 amino acids. V was pared by 0 bases and J by 6 bases, with 9 bases between. CDR3 protein: CASSEAEGGQPQHF. The CDR3 DNA reads as TGTGCCAGCAGTGAAGCGGAGGGCGGTCAGCCCCAGCATTTT.

This clone was observed a few times. The chain employs TRBV5-5 and TRBJ1-5; tentative D call: TRBD1 (5 bases). Germline V gene sequence: CDR1 SGHKS, CDR2 YYEKEE (reference sequence). CDR3 length: 14 amino acids. V was shortened by 4 bases and J by 5 bases, with 13 bases between the two germline ends. CDR3 residues: CASSPDSLYQPQHF. The CDR3 DNA follows: TGTGCCAGCAGCCCCGACAGTTTATATCAGCCCCAGCATTTT.

CDR3 loop: CASSRSVGGTNTIYF. DNA for the CDR3: TGTGCCAGCAGCCGAAGCGTGGGGGGAACTAACACCATATATTTT. The V call is TRBV3-1 (or the pseudogene TRBV3-2), the J call TRBJ1-3, with a tentative D call TRBD1 (5 bases). From germline, CDR1 is LGHDT and CDR2 YNNKEL (reference sequence). V lost 4 bases and J 7 bases, leaving 17 bases between the germline ends. CDR3 length: 15 residues.

The V gene is TRBV24-1, the J gene TRBJ1-1; possible D gene TRBD1, 5 bases. Germline lookup yields CDR1 KGHDR and CDR2 SFDVKD. The CDR3 consists of 11 residues. V was shortened by 10 bases and J by 3 bases, with 8 bases between the two germline ends. CDR3 sequence: CATRGDTEAFF. The CDR3 DNA sequence: TGTGCCACACGGGGGGACACTGAAGCTTTCTTT.

This sequence joins TRBV25-1 and TRBJ2-7; unclear D gene. This CDR3 has 11 residues. Deletions cut 6 bases from V and 0 bases from J, with 3 bases between. CDR1 is MGHDK and CDR2 is SYGVNS in the germline V gene. For the CDR3, the DNA is TGTGCCAGCAGGGCCTCCTACGAGCAGTACTTC. Protein sequence: CASRASYEQYF.

J is TRBJ2-3 and V is TRBV5-6; TRBD2 is a possible D gene (6 bases). This CDR3 has 15 amino acids. Germline CDR1 and CDR2: SGHDT and YYEEEE. V was shortened by 0 bases and J by 1 base, with 9 bases between the two germline ends. CDR3 in amino acids: CASSLGGLGTDTQYF. CDR3 sequence (DNA): TGTGCCAGCAGCTTGGGGGGACTCGGCACAGATACGCAGTATTTT.